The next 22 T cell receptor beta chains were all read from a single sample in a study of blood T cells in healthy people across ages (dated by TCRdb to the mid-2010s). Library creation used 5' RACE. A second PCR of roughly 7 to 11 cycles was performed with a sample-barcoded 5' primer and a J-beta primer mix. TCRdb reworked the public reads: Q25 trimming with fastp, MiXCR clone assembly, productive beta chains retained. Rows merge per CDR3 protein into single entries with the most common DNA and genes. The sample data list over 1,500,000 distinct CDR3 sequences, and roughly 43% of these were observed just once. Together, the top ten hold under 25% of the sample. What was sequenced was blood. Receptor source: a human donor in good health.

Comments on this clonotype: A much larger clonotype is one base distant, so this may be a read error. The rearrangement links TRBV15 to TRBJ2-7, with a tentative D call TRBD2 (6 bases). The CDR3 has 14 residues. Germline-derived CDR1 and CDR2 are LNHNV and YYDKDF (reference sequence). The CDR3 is CTTSRDLVAGEQYF. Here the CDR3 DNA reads TGTACCACCAGCAGGGACCTGGTGGCGGGGGAGCAGTACTTC.

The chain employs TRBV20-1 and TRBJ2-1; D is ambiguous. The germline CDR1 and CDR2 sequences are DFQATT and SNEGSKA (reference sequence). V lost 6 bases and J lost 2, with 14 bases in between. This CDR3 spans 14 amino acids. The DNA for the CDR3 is TGCAGTGCAAAGTTACAAGACACCTACAATGAGCAGTTCTTC. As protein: CSAKLQDTYNEQFF.

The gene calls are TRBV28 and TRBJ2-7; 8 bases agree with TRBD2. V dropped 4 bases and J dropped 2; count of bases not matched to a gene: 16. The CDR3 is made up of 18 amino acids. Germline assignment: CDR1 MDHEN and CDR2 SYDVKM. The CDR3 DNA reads TGTGCCAGCAGTTCCCCCATGGGGGTAGCGGGGTCACCCTACGAGCAGTACTTC. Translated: CASSSPMGVAGSPYEQYF.

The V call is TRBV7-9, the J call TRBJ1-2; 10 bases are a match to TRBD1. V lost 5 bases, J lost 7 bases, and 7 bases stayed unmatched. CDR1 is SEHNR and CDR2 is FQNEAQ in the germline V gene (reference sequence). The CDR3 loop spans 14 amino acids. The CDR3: CASSNRDRGSGYTF. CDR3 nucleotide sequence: TGTGCCAGCAGCAACCGGGACAGGGGCTCTGGCTACACCTTC.

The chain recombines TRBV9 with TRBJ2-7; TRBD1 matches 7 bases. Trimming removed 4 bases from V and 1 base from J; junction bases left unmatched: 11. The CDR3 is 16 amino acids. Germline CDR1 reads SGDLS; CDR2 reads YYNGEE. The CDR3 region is CASSSRGTDASYEQYF. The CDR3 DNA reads TGTGCCAGCAGCTCACGAGGGACAGATGCTTCCTACGAGCAGTACTTC.

DNA of the CDR3: TGTGCCATCAGTGAGTCGATCCCCCCGGCGGGGCGCAGTGAGCAGTTCTTC. Its protein is CAISESIPPAGRSEQFF. This sequence joins TRBV10-3 and TRBJ2-1; TRBD2 is a possible D gene (6 bases). Germline V gene sequence: CDR1 ENHRY, CDR2 SYGVKD. There are 17 residues in the CDR3. The ends were cut back, 0 bases at V and 9 bases at J, with 21 bases in the middle.

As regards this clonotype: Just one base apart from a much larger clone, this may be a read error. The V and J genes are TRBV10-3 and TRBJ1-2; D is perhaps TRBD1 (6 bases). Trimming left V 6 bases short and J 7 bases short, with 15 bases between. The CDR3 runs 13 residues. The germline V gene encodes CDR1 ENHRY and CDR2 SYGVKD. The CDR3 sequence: CAIRQGEWRGYTF. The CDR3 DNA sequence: TGTGCCATCAGACAGGGTGAATGGCGTGGCTACACCTTC.

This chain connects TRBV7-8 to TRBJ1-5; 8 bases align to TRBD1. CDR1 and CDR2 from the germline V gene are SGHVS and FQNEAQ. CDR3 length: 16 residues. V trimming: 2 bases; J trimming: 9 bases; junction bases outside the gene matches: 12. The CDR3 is CASSLKAGGSFRPQHF. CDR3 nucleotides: TGTGCCAGCAGCTTAAAGGCAGGGGGCAGTTTTCGGCCCCAGCATTTT.

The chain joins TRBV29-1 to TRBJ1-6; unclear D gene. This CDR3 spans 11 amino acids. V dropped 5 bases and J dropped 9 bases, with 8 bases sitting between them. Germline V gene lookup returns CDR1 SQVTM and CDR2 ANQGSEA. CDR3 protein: CSVRAPSPLHF. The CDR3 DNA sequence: TGCAGCGTTAGGGCGCCTTCACCCCTCCACTTT.

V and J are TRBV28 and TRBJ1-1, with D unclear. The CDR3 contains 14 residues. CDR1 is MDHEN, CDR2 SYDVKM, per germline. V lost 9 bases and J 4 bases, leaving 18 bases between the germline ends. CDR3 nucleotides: TGTGCCAGTGGGATCAGTCAACGGGGCACTGAAGCTTTCTTT. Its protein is CASGISQRGTEAFF.

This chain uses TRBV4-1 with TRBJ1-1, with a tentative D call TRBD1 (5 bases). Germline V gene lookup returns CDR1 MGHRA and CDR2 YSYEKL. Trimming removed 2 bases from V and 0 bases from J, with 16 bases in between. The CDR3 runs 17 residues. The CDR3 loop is CASSQIVQGPLNTEAFF. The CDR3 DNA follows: TGCGCCAGCAGCCAAATCGTCCAGGGACCCCTGAACACTGAAGCTTTCTTT.

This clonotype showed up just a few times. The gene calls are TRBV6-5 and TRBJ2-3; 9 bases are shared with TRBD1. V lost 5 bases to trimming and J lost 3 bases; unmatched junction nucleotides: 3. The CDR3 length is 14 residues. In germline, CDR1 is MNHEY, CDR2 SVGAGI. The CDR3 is CASSRGTGTDTQYF. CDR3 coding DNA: TGTGCCAGCAGTCGCGGGACAGGGACAGATACGCAGTATTTT.

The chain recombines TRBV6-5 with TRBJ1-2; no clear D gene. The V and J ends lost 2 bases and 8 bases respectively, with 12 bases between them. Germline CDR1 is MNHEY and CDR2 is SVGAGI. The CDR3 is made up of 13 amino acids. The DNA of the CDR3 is TGTGCCAGCAGTTACGTAACCTATGAGGGCTACACCTTC. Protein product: CASSYVTYEGYTF.

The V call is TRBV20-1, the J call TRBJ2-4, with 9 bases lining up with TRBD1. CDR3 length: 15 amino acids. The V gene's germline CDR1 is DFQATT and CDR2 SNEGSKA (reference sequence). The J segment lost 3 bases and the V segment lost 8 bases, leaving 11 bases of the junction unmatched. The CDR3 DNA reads TGCAGTCCTACAGGGGGCGGTGGGGACAAAAACATTCAGTACTTC. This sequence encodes CSPTGGGGDKNIQYF.

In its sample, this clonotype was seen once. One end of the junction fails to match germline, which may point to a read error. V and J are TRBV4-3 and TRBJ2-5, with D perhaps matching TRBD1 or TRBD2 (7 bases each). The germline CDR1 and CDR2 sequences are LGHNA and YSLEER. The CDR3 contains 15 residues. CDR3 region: CASSQGGGQQGTQYF. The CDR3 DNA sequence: TGCGCCAGCAGCCAAGGGGGGGGACAGCAAGGGACCCAGTACTTC.

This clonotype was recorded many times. The CDR3 region has the DNA TGTGCCAGCAGCTTAGGTTGGAATGAGCAGTTCTTC. Translated: CASSLGWNEQFF. The V and J genes are TRBV7-2 and TRBJ2-1; D is ambiguous. V was shortened by 1 base and J by 7 bases, with 5 bases between the two germline ends. Per the germline V gene, CDR1 is SGHTA and CDR2 is FQGNSA. The CDR3 length is 12 residues. Variable domain in full (rest from reference TRBV7-2 and TRBJ2-1): GAGVSQSPSNKVTEKGKDVELRCDPISGHTALYWYRQSLGQGLEFLIYFQGNSAPDKSGLPSDRFSAERTGGSVSTLTIQRTQQEDSAVYLCASSLGWNEQFFGPGTRLTVL.

The CDR3 sequence: CSAREIKGYTEAFF. The CDR3, as DNA: TGCAGTGCTAGAGAAATTAAGGGGTACACTGAAGCTTTCTTT. This chain joins TRBV20-1 and TRBJ1-1; perhaps TRBD1 as D (5 bases). This CDR3 has 14 residues. V lost 0 bases to trimming and J lost 3 bases, with 11 bases between them. Per germline, CDR1 DFQATT and CDR2 SNEGSKA (reference sequence).

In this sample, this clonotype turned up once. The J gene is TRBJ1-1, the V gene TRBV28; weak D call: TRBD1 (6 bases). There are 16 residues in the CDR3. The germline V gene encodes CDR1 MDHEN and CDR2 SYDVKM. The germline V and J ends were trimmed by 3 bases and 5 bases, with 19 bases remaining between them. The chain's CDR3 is CASSFWGGIDITEAFF. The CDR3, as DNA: TGTGCCAGCAGTTTTTGGGGGGGCATAGATATTACTGAAGCTTTCTTT. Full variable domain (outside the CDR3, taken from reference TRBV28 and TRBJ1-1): DVKVTQSSRYLVKRTGEKVFLECVQDMDHENMFWYRQDPGLGLRLIYFSYDVKMKEKGDIPEGYSVSREKKERFSLILESASTNQTSMYLCASSFWGGIDITEAFFGQGTRLTVV.

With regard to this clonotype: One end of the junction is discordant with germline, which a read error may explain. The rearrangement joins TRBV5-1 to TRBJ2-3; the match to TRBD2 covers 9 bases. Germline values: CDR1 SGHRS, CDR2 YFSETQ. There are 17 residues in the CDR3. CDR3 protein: CASSLTLAGGLADTQYF. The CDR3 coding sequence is TGTGCCAGCAGCTTGACACTAGCGGGCGGACTCGCAGATACGCAGTATTTT.

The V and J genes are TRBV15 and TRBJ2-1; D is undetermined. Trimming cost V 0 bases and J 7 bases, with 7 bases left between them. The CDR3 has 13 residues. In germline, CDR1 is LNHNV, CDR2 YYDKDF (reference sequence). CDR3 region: CATSREDRNEQFF. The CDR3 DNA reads TGTGCCACCAGCAGAGAGGACCGTAATGAGCAGTTCTTC.

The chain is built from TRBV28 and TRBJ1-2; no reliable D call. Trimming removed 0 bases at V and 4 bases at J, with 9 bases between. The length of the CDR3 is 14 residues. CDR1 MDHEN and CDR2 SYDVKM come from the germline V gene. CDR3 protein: CASSLWEGPYGYTF. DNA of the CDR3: TGTGCCAGCAGTTTATGGGAGGGCCCCTATGGCTACACCTTC.

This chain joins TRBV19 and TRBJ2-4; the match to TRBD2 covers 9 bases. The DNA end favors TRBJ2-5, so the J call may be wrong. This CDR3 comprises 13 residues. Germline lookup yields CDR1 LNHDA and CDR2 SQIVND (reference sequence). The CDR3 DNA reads TGTGCTACGGGACTAGCAGTCGGGGAGACCCAGTACTTC. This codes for CATGLAVGETQYF.